Only a few counts were recorded for the clone carrying this T cell receptor (beta chain). The CDR3 contains 17 residues. Germline V gene sequence: CDR1 SEHNR, CDR2 FQNEAQ (reference sequence). The V segment lost 8 bases and the J segment 0 bases; nucleotides outside the gene matches: 6. TCRbeta library preparation incorporated unique molecular identifiers. MiXCR, run by TCRdb on the PCR reads, gives a single entry per CDR3 protein. The sample includes a few hundred thousand distinct CDR3 sequences, around 13% of them seen just once. This sample was included in a study of T-cell reconstitution after alpha-beta-depleted transplantation in children.

The input for sequencing was PBMCs, mostly from graft donor cells, taken 360 days after TCRalphabeta/CD19-depleted stem cell transplant. V and J are TRBV7-9 and TRBJ2-1; 14 bases fit TRBD2. The TCR was taken from a male patient younger than 18 who had a stem cell transplant for acute myeloid leukemia, so the T cells may come from the graft donor. The CDR3 here is CASGGLAGVISYNEQFF. The CDR3 nucleotides are TGTGCCAGCGGGGGACTAGCGGGAGTAATCTCCTACAATGAGCAGTTCTTC.